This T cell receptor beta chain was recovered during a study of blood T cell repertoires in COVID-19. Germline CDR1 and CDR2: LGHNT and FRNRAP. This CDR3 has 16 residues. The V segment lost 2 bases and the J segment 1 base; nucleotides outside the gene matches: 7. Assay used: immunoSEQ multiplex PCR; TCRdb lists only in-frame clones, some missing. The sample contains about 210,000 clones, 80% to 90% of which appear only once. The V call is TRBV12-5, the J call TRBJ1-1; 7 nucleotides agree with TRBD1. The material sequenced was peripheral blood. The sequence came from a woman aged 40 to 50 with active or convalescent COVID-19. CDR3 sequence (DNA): TGTGCTAGTGGTTTGTCGACAGGGAGGAGGAACACTGAAGCTTTCTTT. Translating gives CASGLSTGRRNTEAFF.